This TCR beta chain was identified in a study of blood T cells in healthy people across ages. Study overall: There was about one barcoded beta molecule captured by template switching per two T cells. Study results and caveats: Because donor CMV status was unknown, expanded clonotype changes were possibly confounded. With naive T cell percentage, TCR beta diversity showed a strong correlation.

The CDR3 is 15 amino acids. Germline V gene sequence: CDR1 SGHNT, CDR2 YENEEA. Note on this clonotype: Its antigen is still unknown.

For the second PCR, which ran for about 6 to 11 cycles, a sample-barcoded 5' primer and a J-beta primer mix were used. TCRdb processed the 5' RACE reads anew with MiXCR; each CDR3 protein has one entry. In the table there are just over 1 million distinct CDR3 sequences, 45% of which are singletons. The clonotype was recovered from a woman aged 55-70 years in good health. The chain is built from TRBV11-3 and TRBJ2-5; 8 bases agree with TRBD1. The DNA end lines up better with TRBJ2-7; the J call may be wrong. The sample taken for sequencing was blood. CDR3 nucleotide sequence: TGTGCCAGCAGCTTAACGGGACAGGCGGGGAACGAGCAGTACTTC. As protein: CASSLTGQAGNEQYF.